Following are 20 T cell receptor beta chains from one sample sequenced in a study of CXCR3-negative and CXCR3-positive naive CD8 T cells. TRB cDNA libraries were made by UMI-labeled 5' RACE. TCRdb re-analyzed the 5' RACE reads; it lists each CDR3 protein once, without DNA. The table lists approximately 56,000 distinct CDR3 sequences, with around 1.5% in the top ten. Sequencing was carried out using naive CXCR3- CD8+ T cells from blood. Subset indicated: CD45RO-CCR7+CD27+CD95- naive CD8+ T cells lacking CXCR3 (TNR3-). The receptors shown here come from a human donor in good health. Some clones in this sample may be carry-over from other donors' samples.

V is TRBV7-2 and J is TRBJ2-1. The CDR3 covers 14 residues. Germline CDR1 SGHTA, CDR2 FQGNSA. CDR3 amino acids: CASSSRAAHNEQFF.

This chain links TRBV20-1 with TRBJ2-7; TCRdb outputs TRBD2, but without DNA this stays unchecked. Germline V gene sequence: CDR1 DFQATT, CDR2 SNEGSKA (reference sequence). The CDR3 is 15 residues long. This CDR3 is CSARDIAGESYEQYF.

The chain is built from TRBV6-1 and TRBJ1-5. Germline CDR1 is MNHNS and CDR2 is SASEGT. This CDR3 region has 14 residues. The CDR3 loop reads CASSRGRGHQPQHF.

This chain joins TRBV4-3 and TRBJ2-1. This CDR3 is 14 amino acids long. Per germline, CDR1 LGHNA and CDR2 YSLEER. This chain's CDR3 is CASSPVLGYNEQFF.

The CDR3 protein is CASSGGTGITDTQYF. The rearrangement uses TRBV27 and TRBJ2-3. This CDR3 has 15 amino acids. The germline gives CDR1 MNHEY, CDR2 SMNVEV (reference sequence).

The chain couples TRBV7-9 to TRBJ1-1; the TCRdb D gene call, TRBD1, has no DNA to confirm it. The CDR3 covers 13 residues. The germline CDR1 and CDR2 sequences are SEHNR and FQNEAQ (reference sequence). CDR3 sequence reads: CASSTKGGAEAFF.

This chain links TRBV7-2 with TRBJ2-6; TCRdb picks TRBD1, but there is no DNA to check that call. The CDR3 length is 16 residues. Germline values: CDR1 SGHTA, CDR2 FQGNSA. This chain's CDR3 is CASSSNEGFGANVLTF.

The chain employs TRBV12-3 or TRBV12-4 and TRBJ2-1; the D call from TCRdb, TRBD1, cannot be confirmed without DNA. The CDR3 contains 14 residues. CDR3 amino acids: CASSRTGTGDEQFF.

This rearrangement joins TRBV3-1 to TRBJ2-3. The CDR3 extends over 14 amino acids. Germline CDR1 and CDR2: LGHDT and YNNKEL (reference sequence). CDR3 amino acids: CASSQDRGTDTQYF.

The V and J genes are TRBV29-1 and TRBJ2-1; TCRdb proposes TRBD2, but this gene call is untestable without DNA. Per the germline V gene, CDR1 is SQVTM and CDR2 is ANQGSEA. The CDR3 spans 16 residues. CDR3 in amino acids: CSVEDRSGRAVNEQFF.

CDR3 protein: CAPRAQIRGFQPQHF. The chain combines TRBV21-1 with TRBJ1-5. TRBV21-1 is classified as a pseudogene. This CDR3 comprises 15 residues.

The CDR3 here is CASSFLGSPSYNEQFF. The chain combines TRBV27 with TRBJ2-1; the D call from TCRdb, TRBD2, cannot be confirmed without DNA. The CDR3 runs to 16 residues. Germline V CDR1 and CDR2: MNHEY, SMNVEV (reference sequence).

The CDR3 is CASSQEDSPLHF. The gene calls are TRBV4-1 and TRBJ1-6. CDR3 length: 12 residues. CDR1 and CDR2 (germline): MGHRA, YSYEKL.

J is TRBJ2-7 and V is TRBV20-1; TCRdb gives TRBD2 as the D gene, but with no DNA this cannot be confirmed. This CDR3 has 13 amino acids. Germline CDR1 DFQATT, CDR2 SNEGSKA (reference sequence). The CDR3 sequence: CSARWTSDYEQYF.

This chain links TRBV5-1 with TRBJ2-7; TCRdb outputs TRBD1, but without DNA this stays unchecked. The CDR3 has 16 residues. Germline-derived CDR1 and CDR2 are SGHRS and YFSETQ. The CDR3 loop reads CASSPGRGPSSYEQYF.

The J gene is TRBJ1-2, the V gene TRBV29-1. The CDR3 spans 11 residues. CDR1 and CDR2 (germline): SQVTM, ANQGSEA. The CDR3 sequence: CSAPAGPGYTF.

The V and J genes are TRBV29-1 and TRBJ2-1; TCRdb lists TRBD2, though no DNA is available to test this call. Germline CDR1 SQVTM, CDR2 ANQGSEA. The CDR3 runs 15 residues. The CDR3 sequence: CSVVRALAGANEQFF.

The chain recombines TRBV20-1 with TRBJ2-1; the D gene TCRdb calls, TRBD1, cannot be checked with no DNA. Germline V gene sequence: CDR1 DFQATT, CDR2 SNEGSKA (reference sequence). The CDR3 has 16 amino acids. The CDR3 here is CSARDPGYRSGNEQFF.

The chain links TRBV20-1 to TRBJ2-1; TCRdb names TRBD1, which stays unverified in the absence of DNA. This CDR3 is 14 amino acids long. CDR1 is DFQATT, CDR2 SNEGSKA, per germline (reference sequence). The CDR3 loop reads CSAATGTVYNEQFF.

The chain couples TRBV12-3 or TRBV12-4 to TRBJ1-3. CDR3 length: 15 amino acids. The CDR3 spells CASSLDSYSGNTIYF.